This T cell receptor (beta chain) emerged from a study of T cell changes during pregnancy in multiple sclerosis. The table came from immunoSEQ multiplex PCR; TCRdb's copy has only in-frame clones and leaves some out. The profile shows about 100,000 clones, around nine tenths of them singletons. V was clipped by 2 bases and J by 5 bases; unmatched bases: 7. The CDR3 extends over 15 amino acids. Germline V gene sequence: CDR1 MNHEY, CDR2 SMNVEV (reference sequence). The sequence derives from a female donor with multiple sclerosis, enrolled in a pregnancy study. Sequencing used peripheral blood, obtained in the second trimester of pregnancy. This rearrangement joins TRBV27 to TRBJ1-1; TRBD1 aligns across 8 bases. For the CDR3, the DNA is TGTGCCAGCAGTTTAAGACAGGGGATAGGGACTGAAGCTTTCTTT. It specifies CASSLRQGIGTEAFF.